Presented here are 16 T cell receptor beta chains from one specimen sequenced in a study of post-analysis software for immune sequencing data. Included in the TCR beta cDNA libraries were unique molecular identifiers. One entry per CDR3 protein results from TCRdb running MiXCR on the PCR reads. The data contain 820,000 or so distinct CDR3 sequences, about 50% of them singletons. These TCRs are of unknown antigen specificity. Study observations and caveats: TRBV segments more frequent in patients than in controls numbered roughly 5 and included TRBV5-6, TRBV5-1 and TRBV20-1.

The specimen sequenced was blood. All receptors come from a girl between 10 and 17 years old with multiple sclerosis.

Only one count was recorded for this clonotype. The genes are TRBV3-1 and TRBJ2-3, with TRBD2 matching over 8 bases. CDR3 length equals 16 residues. Germline V gene sequence: CDR1 LGHDT, CDR2 YNNKEL (reference sequence). Trimming took 5 bases from V and 4 from J; bases not matched to a gene: 11. The CDR3 reads CASSTRPSGPSDTQYF. In nucleotides, the CDR3 is TGTGCCAGCAGCACCCGGCCTAGCGGGCCCTCAGATACGCAGTATTTT.

This clonotype has just a few counts. The J gene is TRBJ2-7, the V gene TRBV6-5; no clear D. V was clipped by 2 bases and J by 0 bases, with 8 bases between them. The germline CDR1 and CDR2 sequences are MNHEY and SVGAGI. The CDR3 sequence is 14 residues long. CDR3 nucleotides: TGTGCCAGCAGTTACCGGCAGACCTCCTACGAGCAGTACTTC. Encoded protein: CASSYRQTSYEQYF.

This clonotype has a handful of counts. This rearrangement joins TRBV5-1 to TRBJ2-3; 9 bases line up with TRBD2. V was pared by 3 bases and J by 6 bases, with 8 bases of the junction left unmatched. Per germline, CDR1 SGHRS and CDR2 YFSETQ. The CDR3 is 15 residues long. Here the CDR3 reads CASSSGTSKEDTQYF. The CDR3 DNA reads TGCGCCAGCAGCTCGGGGACTAGCAAGGAGGATACGCAGTATTTT.

This chain joins TRBV11-2 and TRBJ2-7; 10 nucleotides match TRBD2. V lost 1 base and J lost 4; bases outside the gene matches: 7. CDR3 size: 16 residues. Germline V gene sequence: CDR1 SGHAT, CDR2 FQNNGV. CDR3 in amino acids: CASSLAPGSGRYEQYF. DNA for the CDR3: TGTGCCAGCAGCTTAGCACCGGGTAGCGGGAGGTACGAGCAGTACTTC.

The chain recombines TRBV10-3 with TRBJ2-7; tentatively, D is TRBD1 (6 bases). Judging by the DNA end, TRBJ2-5 fits better; the J call may be wrong. Germline-derived CDR1 and CDR2 are ENHRY and SYGVKD. This CDR3 spans 16 amino acids. The CDR3 sequence: CAISESSGGAGETQYF. The CDR3 nucleotides read TGTGCCATCAGTGAGTCATCTGGGGGCGCAGGAGAGACCCAGTACTTC.

The V gene is TRBV6-1, the J gene TRBJ2-5, with D possibly called TRBD1 or TRBD2 (5 bases each). The J call may be incorrect, as the DNA end agrees better with TRBJ2-7. Germline V gene lookup returns CDR1 MNHNS and CDR2 SASEGT. There are 17 residues in the CDR3. The CDR3 sequence is CASSGRSVVAGFYEQYF. In nucleotides, the CDR3 is TGTGCCAGCAGTGGGAGGTCCGTAGTAGCAGGGTTCTACGAGCAGTACTTC.

The chain is built from TRBV7-9 and TRBJ1-2; no clear D gene. Germline CDR1 reads SEHNR; CDR2 reads FQNEAQ (reference sequence). The CDR3 is made up of 12 amino acids. With 4 bases removed from V and 8 bases from J, the gap between germline ends came to 11 bases. CDR3 coding DNA: TGTGCCAGCAGCTCCGCTCCGTCCGGCTACACCTTC. Encoded protein: CASSSAPSGYTF.

V usage is TRBV20-1 and J usage is TRBJ2-7, with D perhaps matching TRBD1 (6 bases). V gave up 7 bases and J gave up 5 bases, with 21 bases separating them. This CDR3 is 14 amino acids long. In germline, CDR1 is DFQATT, CDR2 SNEGSKA (reference sequence). The CDR3 region is CSVTPEGELHEQYF. For the CDR3, the DNA is TGCAGTGTAACCCCCGAGGGGGAGTTACACGAGCAGTACTTC.

V usage is TRBV12-3 or TRBV12-4 and J usage is TRBJ2-1; 11 bases align to TRBD2. V gave up 6 bases and J gave up 8 bases; unmatched junction bases: 15. This CDR3 comprises 17 residues. CDR3 region: CASSYLRASGRWYEQFF. In DNA, the CDR3 is TGTGCCAGCAGCTACTTGCGGGCTAGCGGGAGGTGGTATGAGCAGTTCTTC.

This clonotype was recorded once. CDR3 nucleotide sequence: TGTGCCAGCAGTCCAGCGAACTCCTACAATGAGCAGTTCTTC. Amino acid sequence: CASSPANSYNEQFF. The chain combines TRBV25-1 with TRBJ2-1; D is uncertain. In germline, CDR1 is MGHDK, CDR2 SYGVNS. Trimming removed 5 bases from V and 0 bases from J, with 8 bases in between. The CDR3 consists of 14 residues.

J is TRBJ2-3 and V is TRBV18; the match to TRBD2 covers 10 bases. Germline CDR1 is KGHSH and CDR2 is LQKENI. This CDR3 has 15 residues. V lost 6 bases, J lost 4 bases, and 7 bases stayed unmatched. The CDR3 here is CASSPAGGRSDTQYF. The CDR3 nucleotides are TGTGCCAGCTCCCCAGCGGGGGGGCGATCAGATACGCAGTATTTT.

V usage is TRBV27 and J usage is TRBJ2-7; D is possibly TRBD1 (6 bases). This CDR3 spans 14 amino acids. Trimming shortened V by 3 bases and J by 2 bases, and 11 bases separated the two germline ends. Germline CDR1 MNHEY, CDR2 SMNVEV (reference sequence). The CDR3 DNA follows: TGTGCCAGCAGTTTCCCAGGGGCGGCCTACGAGCAGTACTTC. Protein sequence: CASSFPGAAYEQYF.

The V and J genes are TRBV7-2 and TRBJ2-7; a weak D match, TRBD2 (6 bases). V lost 5 bases, J lost 3 bases, and 17 bases lay in between. CDR1 and CDR2 from the germline V gene are SGHTA and FQGNSA. This CDR3 region has 15 residues. The CDR3 DNA reads TGTGCCAGCAGCCCTGGCGGGACCAGACACTACGAGCAGTACTTC. It translates to CASSPGGTRHYEQYF.

The CDR3 DNA follows: TGTGCCAGCAGTTACTCGGGGACCCATGGAGTGTACAATGAGCAGTTCTTC. Protein product: CASSYSGTHGVYNEQFF. The gene calls are TRBV6-6 and TRBJ2-1; TRBD1 or TRBD2 may be the D gene (5 bases each). Trimming pared 0 bases from V and 4 bases from J, leaving 16 bases between. The CDR3 has 17 residues. Germline V CDR1 and CDR2: MNHNY, SVGAGI (reference sequence).

The V and J genes are TRBV2 and TRBJ2-4; tentative D call: TRBD2 (6 bases). The CDR3 has 14 residues. Trimming shortened V by 6 bases and J by 3 bases, and 12 bases separated the two germline ends. CDR1 and CDR2 (germline): SNHLY, FYNNEI. DNA for the CDR3: TGTGCCAGCAGCTGGGACTTTGACAAAAACATTCAGTACTTC. This gives the protein CASSWDFDKNIQYF.

This clonotype has only a few counts. V gene TRBV6-1 combines with J gene TRBJ2-6, with 7 bases matching TRBD1. This CDR3 has 19 residues. The germline gives CDR1 MNHNS, CDR2 SASEGT. Trimming cost V 3 bases and J 0 bases; bases outside gene matches: 11. As DNA, the CDR3 is TGTGCCAGCAGTGAGTCAAGGGGGCCATTCCGCTCTGGGGCCAACGTCCTGACTTTC. The encoded protein is CASSESRGPFRSGANVLTF.